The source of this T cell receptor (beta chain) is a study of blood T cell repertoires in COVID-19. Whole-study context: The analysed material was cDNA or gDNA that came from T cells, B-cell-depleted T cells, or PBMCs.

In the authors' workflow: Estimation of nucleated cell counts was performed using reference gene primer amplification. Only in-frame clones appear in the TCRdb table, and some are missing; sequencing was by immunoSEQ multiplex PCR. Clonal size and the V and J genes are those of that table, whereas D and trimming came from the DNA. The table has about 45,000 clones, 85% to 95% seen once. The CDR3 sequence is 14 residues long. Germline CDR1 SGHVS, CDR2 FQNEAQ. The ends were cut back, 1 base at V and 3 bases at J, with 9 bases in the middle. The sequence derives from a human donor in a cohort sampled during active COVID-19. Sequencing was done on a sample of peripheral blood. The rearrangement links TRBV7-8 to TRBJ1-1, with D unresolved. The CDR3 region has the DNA TGTGCCAGCAGCTTAGAGCGCAAGGACACTGAAGCTTTCTTT. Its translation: CASSLERKDTEAFF.